The 32 T cell receptor beta chains below were found in one sample sequenced in a study of CD8+ T cells in alopecia areata. RNA extraction was followed by reverse transcription into cDNA, which acted as the sequencing template. Profiled with immunoSEQ multiplex PCR; TCRdb holds only in-frame clones, not every one. The sample has about 140,000 clones, more than 85% seen once. The treatment is: oral pan-JAK inhibitor, 5-10 mg twice daily. This specimen was CD8+ T cells sorted from blood, taken at week 4, from a patient treated with tofacitinib. The origin of the receptors is a human donor with alopecia areata.

The J gene is TRBJ2-7, the V gene TRBV29-1; a weak D match, TRBD1 (5 bases). The V and J ends lost 4 bases and 0 bases respectively, with 10 bases between them. This CDR3 spans 13 amino acids. Looked up from germline, CDR1 is SQVTM and CDR2 is ANQGSEA. The CDR3 region is CSVVAGNSYEQYF. In nucleotides, the CDR3 is TGCAGCGTTGTCGCAGGGAACTCCTACGAGCAGTACTTC.

V is TRBV27 and J is TRBJ1-1; TRBD1 is a possible D gene (5 bases). CDR3 length: 11 amino acids. Trimming cost V 8 bases and J 6 bases, with 10 bases left between them. The germline V gene encodes CDR1 MNHEY and CDR2 SMNVEV (reference sequence). CDR3 DNA: TGTGCCAGCGAGCAGGGATCTGAAGCTTTCTTT. Translating it yields CASEQGSEAFF.

The rearrangement joins TRBV5-4 to TRBJ2-7; D is possibly TRBD1 (7 bases). In germline, CDR1 is SGHNT, CDR2 YYREEE (reference sequence). V shed 5 bases and J shed 2 bases, with 14 bases lying between them. This CDR3 has 14 amino acids. CDR3 sequence reads: CASSPGGYTYEQYF. DNA of the CDR3: TGTGCCAGCAGTCCAGGGGGGTATACCTACGAGCAGTACTTC.

J is TRBJ2-7 and V is TRBV7-9; D uncertain. Per germline, CDR1 SEHNR and CDR2 FQNEAQ (reference sequence). V was clipped by 2 bases and J by 3 bases, with 5 bases between them. This CDR3 contains 12 residues. The CDR3 nucleotides read TGTGCCAGCAGCTTACAAGTCTACGAGCAGTACTTC. This encodes CASSLQVYEQYF.

The V gene is TRBV27, the J gene TRBJ2-3; D is possibly TRBD1 or TRBD2 (5 bases each). The V gene's germline CDR1 is MNHEY and CDR2 SMNVEV (reference sequence). The germline V and J ends were trimmed by 5 bases and 7 bases, with 10 bases remaining between them. The CDR3 length is 12 residues. Written as DNA, the CDR3 is TGTGCCAGCAGTCCCGGGACCTATACGCAGTATTTT. This codes for CASSPGTYTQYF.

The V and J genes are TRBV30 and TRBJ1-4; the match to TRBD1 covers 9 bases. With 3 bases clipped from V and 3 bases from J, the junction kept 8 bases outside the gene matches. Germline V gives CDR1 GTSNPN, CDR2 SVGIG (reference sequence). The CDR3 length is 16 residues. CDR3 nucleotides: TGTGCCTGGAGAACCGTCCGGGACAGGGCTAATGAAAAACTGTTTTTT. It encodes CAWRTVRDRANEKLFF.

The rearrangement links TRBV19 to TRBJ2-7; 7 bases match TRBD2. The CDR3 totals 13 residues. V gave up 8 bases and J gave up 2 bases; unmatched junction bases: 6. Germline V lookup: CDR1 LNHDA, CDR2 SQIVND (reference sequence). CDR3 bases: TGTGCCAGTGGAGCGGGGAGCACCTACGAGCAGTACTTC. Translated, it gives CASGAGSTYEQYF.

This rearrangement joins TRBV2 to TRBJ2-5; 9 bases map to TRBD1. V dropped 1 base and J dropped 5; count of bases not matched to a gene: 5. The length of the CDR3 is 15 residues. Per germline, CDR1 SNHLY and CDR2 FYNNEI. The CDR3, as DNA: TGTGCCAGCAGTGAAGGGGACAGGGATTTCGAGACCCAGTACTTC. Translation: CASSEGDRDFETQYF.

V is TRBV6-6 and J is TRBJ2-1, with D possibly being TRBD2 (6 bases). CDR3 size: 15 residues. Germline CDR1 reads MNHNY; CDR2 reads SVGAGI (reference sequence). V lost 7 bases and J 10 bases, leaving 23 bases between the germline ends. The CDR3, as DNA: TGTGCCAGCACCACCGGGGACTCCCCGGTGGGGGAGCAGTTCTTC. This gives the protein CASTTGDSPVGEQFF.

A few counts support this clone. This chain links TRBV2 with TRBJ2-5; a possible D gene is TRBD1 (6 bases). The closer fit of TRBJ2-7 to the DNA end suggests the J call may be wrong. The CDR3 spans 15 residues. Germline V gene data show CDR1 as SNHLY and CDR2 as FYNNEI. The CDR3 sequence is CASSVSGVFMDEQYF. As DNA, the CDR3 is TGTGCCAGCAGTGTATCAGGGGTGTTTATGGACGAGCAGTACTTC.

The chain joins TRBV27 to TRBJ1-5; D remains ambiguous. This CDR3 has 12 residues. Deletions cut 5 bases from V and 1 base from J, with 3 bases between. Germline V CDR1 and CDR2: MNHEY, SMNVEV (reference sequence). CDR3 nucleotides: TGTGCCAGCAGTACCAGCAATCAGCCCCAGCATTTT. As protein: CASSTSNQPQHF.

V is TRBV7-9 and J is TRBJ2-6, with D possibly being TRBD1 (6 bases). This CDR3 region has 12 residues. V was clipped by 4 bases and J by 16 bases, with 14 bases between them. Germline loops: CDR1 SEHNR, CDR2 FQNEAQ (reference sequence). The DNA for the CDR3 is TGTGCCAGCAGCTCCTTGACAGGAATTCTGACTTTC. Its translation: CASSSLTGILTF.

The chain joins TRBV25-1 to TRBJ2-3; D is ambiguous. V was clipped by 0 bases and J by 4 bases, with 17 bases between them. CDR1 is MGHDK, CDR2 SYGVNS, per germline. The CDR3 has 17 amino acids. CDR3 sequence reads: CASSEYFKTADSDTQYF. CDR3 nucleotides: TGTGCCAGCAGTGAATACTTCAAAACCGCAGATTCAGATACGCAGTATTTT.

This clone occurred a few times. The chain employs TRBV19 and TRBJ2-1; D is uncertain. The germline V and J ends were trimmed by 6 bases and 5 bases, with 14 bases remaining between them. This CDR3 region has 14 residues. The germline CDR1 and CDR2 sequences are LNHDA and SQIVND (reference sequence). In DNA, the CDR3 is TGTGCCAGTAGCCGACGGACGGCTGACAATGAGCAGTTCTTC. Amino acids: CASSRRTADNEQFF.

The V gene is TRBV19, the J gene TRBJ2-3; 7 bases fit TRBD1. The CDR3 contains 17 residues. The germline V gene has CDR1 LNHDA and CDR2 SQIVND (reference sequence). V trimming: 6 bases; J trimming: 0 bases; junction bases outside the gene matches: 12. The CDR3 sequence: CASSQTLDRYSTDTQYF. The CDR3 nucleotides read TGTGCCAGTAGCCAAACCTTGGACAGGTATAGCACAGATACGCAGTATTTT.

J is TRBJ2-1 and V is TRBV9, with a tentative D call TRBD1 (6 bases). CDR1 is SGDLS and CDR2 is YYNGEE in the germline V gene. V lost 3 bases to trimming and J lost 6 bases, with 13 bases between them. This CDR3 has 14 amino acids. DNA of the CDR3: TGTGCCAGCAGCGCATTCAGGGGCGGCAATGAGCAGTTCTTC. Amino acid sequence: CASSAFRGGNEQFF.

The J gene is TRBJ2-1, the V gene TRBV6-6, with D hard to call. CDR1 MNHNY and CDR2 SVGAGI come from the germline V gene (reference sequence). V was clipped by 4 bases and J by 4 bases, with 17 bases between them. The CDR3 has 16 residues. In DNA form, the CDR3 reads TGTGCCAGCAGTTTAGAATTCAGAGCCACATACAATGAGCAGTTCTTC. The encoded protein is CASSLEFRATYNEQFF.

The chain recombines TRBV6-1 with TRBJ2-7; D possibly corresponds to TRBD1 (5 bases). Germline CDR1 reads MNHNS; CDR2 reads SASEGT. This CDR3 comprises 11 residues. V was shortened by 6 bases and J by 4 bases, with 7 bases between the two germline ends. CDR3 DNA: TGTGCCAGCAGGACAGATTACGAGCAGTACTTC. This encodes CASRTDYEQYF.

In DNA, the CDR3 is TGTGCCAGCAGTGAATCACTACAGGGGGCTAAGAACTATGGCTACACCTTC. Protein product: CASSESLQGAKNYGYTF. The V gene is TRBV6-1, the J gene TRBJ1-2; TRBD1 aligns across 9 bases. V was pared by 2 bases and J by 2 bases, with 9 bases of the junction left unmatched. This CDR3 has 17 residues. Germline V lookup: CDR1 MNHNS, CDR2 SASEGT.

The chain combines TRBV30 with TRBJ1-1; D unclear. V lost 6 bases, J lost 4 bases, and 15 bases lay in between. The length of the CDR3 is 13 residues. Germline CDR1 is GTSNPN and CDR2 is SVGIG (reference sequence). The CDR3: CACPSKGGTEAFF. As DNA, the CDR3 is TGTGCCTGTCCTTCCAAGGGTGGCACTGAAGCTTTCTTT.

The chain joins TRBV29-1 to TRBJ2-1; possibly TRBD1 for D (5 bases). Germline lookup yields CDR1 SQVTM and CDR2 ANQGSEA. V lost 8 bases, J lost 9 bases, and 11 bases lay in between. This CDR3 has 10 residues. The CDR3 region has the DNA TGCAGCATAAGACAGTCTGAGCAGTTCTTC. It is translated as CSIRQSEQFF.

J is TRBJ1-1 and V is TRBV30; D is ambiguous. Per the germline V gene, CDR1 is GTSNPN and CDR2 is SVGIG (reference sequence). This CDR3 spans 13 amino acids. V was pared by 3 bases and J by 0 bases, with 8 bases between. CDR3 sequence (DNA): TGTGCCTGGAGGCGGCGGATGAACACTGAAGCTTTCTTT. As protein: CAWRRRMNTEAFF.

The V gene is TRBV30, the J gene TRBJ2-7; D is unresolved. Germline CDR1 reads GTSNPN; CDR2 reads SVGIG (reference sequence). The CDR3 consists of 13 residues. V gave up 1 base and J gave up 5 bases, with 12 bases separating them. This chain's CDR3 is CAWSEGNEDEQYF. In DNA form, the CDR3 reads TGTGCCTGGAGTGAGGGCAATGAGGACGAGCAGTACTTC.

A note on this clone: One junction end does not reproduce the germline sequence, and a read error may be involved. The rearrangement links TRBV6-1 to TRBJ1-3, with D possibly TRBD1 on 5 matching bases. The CDR3 contains 15 residues. Germline V gene sequence: CDR1 MNHNS, CDR2 SASEGT. The CDR3 sequence: CASRDRDAPGNTIYF. DNA of the CDR3: TGTGCCAGCAGGGACCGGGACGCACCTGGAAACACCATATATTTC.

This chain connects TRBV30 to TRBJ1-3; no firm D call. Germline V gene lookup returns CDR1 GTSNPN and CDR2 SVGIG (reference sequence). Trimming took 2 bases from V and 0 from J, leaving 14 bases between them. The CDR3 length is 16 residues. The CDR3 nucleotides are TGTGCCTGGAGTCTCCGCGGGGAGTTCTCTGGAAACACCATATATTTT. It codes for CAWSLRGEFSGNTIYF. Full variable domain (missing parts from reference TRBV30 and TRBJ1-3): SQTIHQWPATLVQPVGSPLSLECTVEGTSNPNLYWYRQAAGRGLQLLFYSVGIGQISSEVPQNLSASRPQDRQFILSSKKLLLSDSGFYLCAWSLRGEFSGNTIYFGEGSWLTVV.

V usage is TRBV2 and J usage is TRBJ2-1; 9 bases are a match to TRBD2. The germline V gene has CDR1 SNHLY and CDR2 FYNNEI. V dropped 8 bases and J dropped 16; count of bases not matched to a gene: 12. CDR3 length: 12 residues. The CDR3 protein is CASEAGGPFYFF. The CDR3 nucleotides read TGTGCCAGCGAGGCGGGGGGGCCTTTCTACTTCTTC.

The gene calls are TRBV27 and TRBJ2-7, with D unclear. The CDR3 is made up of 12 amino acids. CDR1 and CDR2 (germline): MNHEY, SMNVEV (reference sequence). With 6 bases removed from V and 2 bases from J, the gap between germline ends came to 8 bases. CDR3 sequence: CASSGRAYEQYF. CDR3 sequence (DNA): TGTGCCAGCAGCGGAAGGGCCTACGAGCAGTACTTC.

The J gene is TRBJ2-7, the V gene TRBV12-5; no clear D. Germline CDR1 and CDR2: LGHNT and FRNRAP. Trimming removed 0 bases at V and 5 bases at J, with 8 bases between. This CDR3 has 13 amino acids. The CDR3 protein is CASGLVIYHEQYF. CDR3 nucleotide sequence: TGTGCTAGTGGTTTGGTAATTTACCACGAGCAGTACTTC.

The chain carries TRBV2 and TRBJ1-1; weak D call: TRBD1 (5 bases). The CDR3 contains 15 residues. Trimming left V 1 base short and J 4 bases short, with 13 bases between. CDR1 and CDR2 (germline): SNHLY, FYNNEI. DNA for the CDR3: TGTGCCAGCAGTGAAGATTGGGGGGGAGGCACTGAAGCTTTCTTT. It specifies CASSEDWGGGTEAFF.

The chain carries TRBV5-1 and TRBJ1-1, with TRBD1 matching 8 bases. This CDR3 comprises 14 residues. From germline, CDR1 is SGHRS and CDR2 YFSETQ. With 5 bases clipped from V and 3 bases from J, the junction kept 6 bases outside the gene matches. DNA for the CDR3: TGCGCCAGCAGGCGCAGGGGGCCTGACACTGAAGCTTTCTTT. Protein: CASRRRGPDTEAFF. Full variable domain (missing parts from reference TRBV5-1 and TRBJ1-1): KAGVTQTPRYLIKTRGQQVTLSCSPISGHRSVSWYQQTPGQGLQFLFEYFSETQRNKGNFPGRFSGRQFSNSRSEMNVSTLELGDSALYLCASRRRGPDTEAFFGQGTRLTVV.

This chain uses TRBV19 with TRBJ2-1; either TRBD1 or TRBD2 may supply D (5 bases each). CDR1 is LNHDA and CDR2 is SQIVND in the germline V gene (reference sequence). V was cut by 3 bases and J by 0 bases, with 9 bases left in between. CDR3 size: 15 residues. CDR3 DNA: TGTGCCAGTAGTATTCAGAGGGGCTCCTACAATGAGCAGTTCTTC. This encodes CASSIQRGSYNEQFF.

The V and J genes are TRBV27 and TRBJ2-2; D perhaps matches TRBD1 (5 bases). This CDR3 has 15 residues. Germline CDR1 MNHEY, CDR2 SMNVEV (reference sequence). The germline V and J ends were trimmed by 5 bases and 0 bases, with 10 bases remaining between them. CDR3 loop: CASSPDKANTGELFF. CDR3 DNA sequence: TGTGCCAGCAGTCCGGACAAGGCGAACACCGGGGAGCTGTTTTTT.